The TCR beta chain described here comes from a study of blood T cell repertoires in COVID-19. Patients of the Seattle cohort, enrolled during active infection, were followed longitudinally. Authors' processing steps: From reference gene primer amplification, estimates of nucleated cell counts were derived. The table came from immunoSEQ multiplex PCR; TCRdb's copy has only in-frame clones and leaves some out. V, J and clone size reflect that table, while D and trimming were determined from the DNA. Among roughly 160,000 clones, approximately 79% were seen once, and the ten largest hold around 8.1%. Germline V gene lookup returns CDR1 DFQATT and CDR2 SNEGSKA (reference sequence). V was pared by 7 bases and J by 8 bases, with 2 bases of the junction left unmatched. The CDR3 runs to 10 residues.

This chain links TRBV20-1 with TRBJ2-3; 8 bases are shared with TRBD1. This TCR was recovered from a woman aged 60-75 years with COVID-19, enrolled during active disease. The sample taken for sequencing was peripheral blood. CDR3 sequence (DNA): TGCAGTGTTGACAGGGGTACGCAGTATTTT. As protein: CSVDRGTQYF.